These 9 T cell receptor beta chains came from one sample sequenced in a study of immune cell composition in non-small cell lung cancer (TCRdb year 2017). Library creation used the immunoSEQ multiplex PCR assay. TCRdb obtained this table from immuneACCESS and retained in-frame rearrangements with V and J assigned. These tables miss some clones; where compared with another copy, unresolved V genes account for less than half of the shortfall, and the remainder is unexplained. Present in this sample are approximately 8,600 clones, less than 80% of which were seen just once. Jointly, the top ten make up around 23% of the sample. Normal lung samples came from the same patient and were non-adjacent lung tissue collected as far from the tumour as possible, with a minimum distance of 3 cm. The material sequenced was non-adjacent lung tissue. The receptors originated from a human donor with non-small cell lung cancer.

The chain joins TRBV4-1 to TRBJ2-2, with a possible D match to TRBD1 (6 bases). Trimming stripped 4 bases from V and 1 base from J, with 16 bases between. The germline CDR1 and CDR2 sequences are MGHRA and YSYEKL. CDR3 length: 17 amino acids. DNA for the CDR3: TGCGCCAGCAGCCGAAGAACAGGGCAGTGGAACACCGGGGAGCTGTTTTTT. The encoded protein is CASSRRTGQWNTGELFF.

The chain carries TRBV7-2 and TRBJ2-1; 11 nucleotides align to TRBD2. With V trimmed by 4 bases and J by 2 bases, 10 bases remained unmatched. Germline lookup yields CDR1 SGHTA and CDR2 FQGNSA. CDR3 length: 18 residues. The CDR3 spells CASSSLTSGVPTYNEQFF. The CDR3 DNA follows: TGTGCCAGCAGCTCCTTGACTAGCGGGGTGCCGACCTACAATGAGCAGTTCTTC.

The chain employs TRBV9 and TRBJ1-6; 7 positions match TRBD1. The CDR3 length is 17 residues. Trimming took 0 bases from V and 7 from J; bases not matched to a gene: 10. Germline loops: CDR1 SGDLS, CDR2 YYNGEE. CDR3 loop: CASSVEPETGHNSPLHF. The CDR3 bases are TGTGCCAGCAGCGTAGAACCCGAGACAGGGCACAATTCACCCCTCCACTTT.

The chain employs TRBV9 and TRBJ1-2; D unclear. CDR3 size: 13 residues. Germline V CDR1 and CDR2: SGDLS, YYNGEE. Deletions cut 3 bases from V and 0 bases from J, with 6 bases between. CDR3 sequence reads: CASSALANYGYTF. The CDR3 bases are TGTGCCAGCAGCGCCTTAGCTAACTATGGCTACACCTTC.

V gene TRBV12-5 combines with J gene TRBJ1-2; TRBD1 aligns across 11 bases. CDR3 length equals 16 residues. The V gene end was trimmed by 5 bases and the J gene end by 0 bases; junction bases not matched to a gene: 5. The germline V gene has CDR1 LGHNT and CDR2 FRNRAP. The CDR3 DNA sequence: TGTGCTAGTGGTGCTGGGACAGGGGGGACTAACTATGGCTACACCTTC. Its protein product is CASGAGTGGTNYGYTF.

The V gene is TRBV6-5, the J gene TRBJ2-7; 11 bases line up with TRBD1. J lost 2 bases, V lost 6 bases, and 3 bases had no gene match. This CDR3 has 14 residues. Germline V lookup: CDR1 MNHEY, CDR2 SVGAGI. The CDR3 region has the DNA TGTGCCAGCAGCCCGGACAGGGGGCCCTACGAGCAGTACTTC. Protein: CASSPDRGPYEQYF.

The chain is built from TRBV7-2 and TRBJ1-1, with D possibly matching TRBD1 (6 bases). The V gene's germline CDR1 is SGHTA and CDR2 FQGNSA. The CDR3 runs to 14 residues. V shed 5 bases and J shed 0 bases, with 10 bases lying between them. CDR3: CASSQGRVNTEAFF. The CDR3 DNA is TGTGCCAGCAGCCAGGGGCGCGTGAACACTGAAGCTTTCTTT.

The genes are TRBV7-9 and TRBJ1-2, with D possibly being TRBD1 (6 bases). Germline assignment: CDR1 SEHNR and CDR2 FQNEAQ (reference sequence). This CDR3 is built from 16 residues. Trimming took 3 bases from V and 0 from J, leaving 14 bases between them. CDR3 loop: CASSFLRAGANYGYTF. The CDR3 nucleotides read TGTGCCAGCAGCTTTCTTCGGGCAGGGGCTAACTATGGCTACACCTTC.

This sequence joins TRBV18 and TRBJ2-5, with 10 bases aligning to TRBD2. This CDR3 comprises 15 residues. CDR1 KGHSH and CDR2 LQKENI come from the germline V gene. V lost 1 base and J lost 5; bases outside the gene matches: 4. The CDR3 DNA follows: TGTGCCAGCTCACCACAGCGGGGGGGCGAGGAGACCCAGTACTTC. This sequence encodes CASSPQRGGEETQYF. The variable domain in full, completed from reference TRBV18 and TRBJ2-5, reads NAGVMQNPRHLVRRRGQEARLRCSPMKGHSHVYWYRQLPEEGLKFMVYLQKENIIDESGMPKERFSAEFPKEGPSILRIQQVVRGDSAAYFCASSPQRGGEETQYFGPGTRLLVL.